This is a list of T cell receptor beta chains from one sample in a study of technical replicates of blood from several donors. Repertoires were generated with immunoSEQ multiplex PCR, while TCRdb's copy carries only in-frame clones and drops some. The sample carries 55,000 to 85,000 clones, approximately 96% recorded once. The sample comprised T cells isolated from PBMCs. The receptors stem from a human donor in good health. CDR3s leave out the opening cysteine and the closing phenylalanine or tryptophan. Each record gives: V gene, D gene, CDR3 protein. D genes are given only for firm matches.

TRBV19,.,ASSPGVSYEQY
TRBV11-3,.,ASSLDRGGNGEKLF
TRBV7-9,.,ASSSRAGPNYEQY
TRBV7-8,.,ASSLEYSSGNTIY
TRBV7-8,TRBD1,ASSLLTGGYYEQY
TRBV19,TRBD1,ASSMGQGAYEQY
TRBV7-9,TRBD1,ASSLAGGIYEQY
TRBV19,.,ASSARQILTTGQPQH
TRBV5-1,TRBD2,ASSQGTSGGETQY
TRBV19,.,ASSMAESNQPQH
TRBV6-1,.,ASSDRTDSYSNQPQH
TRBV4-1,TRBD1,ASSQTGGTGTAYGYT
TRBV27,.,ASSNDYPPVDNSPLH
TRBV6-1,.,ASSEGKGNQPQH
TRBV6-5,.,ASSFPRSYEQY
TRBV28,.,ASSVGRDLLSYEQY
TRBV2,TRBD1,AGGTAVNQPQH
TRBV5-4,.,ASSLGAGPVTQY
TRBV2,TRBD1,ASRGQFNEKLF
TRBV6-1,TRBD2,ASSGGTLAGYYGDEQF
TRBV7-3,TRBD2,ASSGGALNEQF
TRBV29-1,TRBD1,SVPTGNNYGYT
TRBV5-1,.,ASSPRAVSKNIQY
TRBV5-1,.,ASSLAGRYNEQF
TRBV9,TRBD1,ASSRIRTGAGEQF
TRBV7-9,.,ASSLLTWGPPEDYEQY
TRBV5-6,.,ASSSSNRASTQY
TRBV2,TRBD1,ASSEPRDRWTYEQY
TRBV19,TRBD1,ASSRKGSGGTGELF
TRBV5-1,.,ASSLEGSGNTIY
TRBV29-1,TRBD1,SVEQGQGYGYT
TRBV6-6,TRBD1,ASSYSRGLGNTIY
TRBV9,TRBD2,ASSGAGVGGADTQY
TRBV6-1,TRBD1,ASGIDRGDTEAF
TRBV7-9,TRBD2,ASRSKREGLTDTQY
TRBV11-2,.,ASSLVLGVGAEAF
TRBV5-1,TRBD1,ASSLEGTGGYT
TRBV4-1,.,ASSQGSRGNTIY
TRBV14,TRBD2,ASSQVSGRAAETQY
TRBV5-1,.,ASSLGQGGEKLF
TRBV7-3,.,ASSLGATAYEQY
TRBV5-1,.,ASSLGDGGFYEQY
TRBV19,TRBD1,ASKDRGSEQY
TRBV28,TRBD2,ASSSGTSGITQRSYEQY
TRBV5-6,.,ASSLGSSNTGELF
TRBV11-2,TRBD2,ASSLGRGGHNEQF
TRBV10-3,TRBD2,AIRHAGGQADTQY
TRBV28,.,ASSFEAISYEQY
TRBV7-8,TRBD2,ASSLREGQWSQY
TRBV11-2,.,ASSLNLLVNTEAF
TRBV7-9,TRBD2,ASNILAGEETQY
TRBV28,TRBD1,ASSPYLQGHPQH
TRBV28,TRBD2,AVRGASGRATDTQY
TRBV6-1,.,ASSEAGGLSGNYGYT